A single sample gave rise to the 20 T cell receptor beta chains below, sequenced in a study of blood T cells in healthy people across ages. Then a second PCR, running about 7 to 11 cycles, was carried out with a sample-barcoded 5' primer and a J-beta primer mix. Each CDR3 protein gets one entry after TCRdb re-called the 5' RACE reads with MiXCR. Here the sample spans about 1,400,000 distinct CDR3 sequences, roughly 40% being singletons. Sequencing was done on a sample of blood. Source of these receptors: a woman aged 18 to 35 in good health.

The genes are TRBV27 and TRBJ2-3, with TRBD2 identical over 14 bases. The CDR3 sequence is 18 residues long. Germline CDR1 and CDR2: MNHEY and SMNVEV (reference sequence). Trimming took 6 bases from V and 2 from J; bases not matched to a gene: 10. CDR3 bases: TGTGCCAGCAGCCAGGGGACTAGCGGGAGAGGTAACACAGATACGCAGTATTTT. Translating gives CASSQGTSGRGNTDTQYF.

V usage is TRBV20-1 and J usage is TRBJ2-7; 9 bases are shared with TRBD2. The ends lost 3 bases at V and 5 bases at J; junction bases unmatched: 8. CDR3 length equals 14 residues. Germline V gives CDR1 DFQATT, CDR2 SNEGSKA (reference sequence). This chain's CDR3 is CSASISGRLDEQYF. CDR3 bases: TGCAGTGCTAGTATAAGCGGGAGGTTAGACGAGCAGTACTTC.

The rearrangement uses TRBV25-1 and TRBJ2-5; D unclear. This CDR3 contains 15 residues. The germline V gene encodes CDR1 MGHDK and CDR2 SYGVNS. Trimming left V 2 bases short and J 11 bases short, with 21 bases between. The CDR3 reads CASSEGLTNLNEQYF. The CDR3 nucleotides read TGTGCCAGCAGTGAAGGTCTTACAAACCTCAATGAGCAGTACTTC.

The chain uses TRBV6-1 and TRBJ2-1; 7 bases line up with TRBD1. Germline loops: CDR1 MNHNS, CDR2 SASEGT. This CDR3 has 16 amino acids. J lost 8 bases, V lost 3 bases, and 13 bases had no gene match. The CDR3 DNA is TGTGCCAGCAGTGAGGCCGGGACAGTAGGCTTCGATGAGCAGTTCTTC. Encoded protein: CASSEAGTVGFDEQFF.

The genes are TRBV4-1 and TRBJ2-3, with TRBD2 matching 12 bases. The CDR3 runs to 14 residues. Unmatched junction bases numbered 2, after V lost 1 base and J lost 9 bases. Germline V CDR1 and CDR2: MGHRA, YSYEKL. The CDR3 is CASSQGLAGATQYF. In DNA form, the CDR3 reads TGCGCCAGCAGCCAAGGACTAGCGGGAGCAACGCAGTATTTT.

This clonotype was found a few times. The J gene is TRBJ2-4, the V gene TRBV2; D uncertain. CDR1 is SNHLY, CDR2 FYNNEI, per germline. The V and J ends lost 0 bases and 8 bases respectively, with 14 bases between them. This CDR3 comprises 15 residues. The CDR3: CASSEALPLGDIQYF. For the CDR3, the DNA is TGTGCCAGCAGTGAAGCGCTTCCACTTGGGGACATTCAGTACTTC.

This clonotype has a handful of counts. The chain uses TRBV7-3 and TRBJ1-1, with a tentative D call TRBD1 (5 bases). Germline CDR1 and CDR2: SGHTA and FQGTGA. With 5 bases removed from V and 8 bases from J, the gap between germline ends came to 18 bases. CDR3 length equals 14 residues. The CDR3 nucleotides read TGTGCCAGCAGCCCCGGGACTTTACCACAGGAAGCTTTCTTT. Amino acid sequence: CASSPGTLPQEAFF.

V usage is TRBV9 and J usage is TRBJ2-7; D is ambiguous. V was cut by 0 bases and J by 1 base, with 8 bases left in between. Germline assignment: CDR1 SGDLS and CDR2 YYNGEE. The CDR3 extends over 14 amino acids. CDR3 amino acids: CASSVEPRSYEQYF. The CDR3 DNA is TGTGCCAGCAGCGTAGAGCCCAGATCCTACGAGCAGTACTTC.

The J gene is TRBJ2-7, the V gene TRBV27; either TRBD1 or TRBD2 may fit D (6 bases each). The V and J ends lost 4 bases and 4 bases respectively, with 11 bases between them. The germline V gene encodes CDR1 MNHEY and CDR2 SMNVEV (reference sequence). CDR3 length: 13 residues. The CDR3 DNA follows: TGTGCCAGCAGTTGGGGGGCGGCTTACGAGCAGTACTTC. It codes for CASSWGAAYEQYF.

The chain has TRBV15 and TRBJ2-1, with D possibly being TRBD1 or TRBD2 (5 bases each). Trimming cost V 0 bases and J 8 bases, with 17 bases left between them. The CDR3 is 16 residues long. The germline gives CDR1 LNHNV, CDR2 YYDKDF (reference sequence). CDR3 bases: TGTGCCACCAGCAGAGATGGTGAGAGGGGATTCGATGAGCAGTTCTTC. Protein product: CATSRDGERGFDEQFF.

CDR3 nucleotides: TGCGCCAGCAGCCAAGGCCGGGACAGGTACCAAGAGACCCAGTACTTC. Encoded protein: CASSQGRDRYQETQYF. The rearrangement links TRBV4-1 to TRBJ2-5, with 8 positions matching TRBD1. Germline V gene lookup returns CDR1 MGHRA and CDR2 YSYEKL. This CDR3 is built from 16 residues. Trimming cost V 1 base and J 0 bases; bases outside gene matches: 4.

A few counts support this clonotype. This chain joins TRBV29-1 and TRBJ2-3; 8 nucleotides match TRBD1. This CDR3 contains 17 residues. CDR1 and CDR2 from the germline V gene are SQVTM and ANQGSEA. J lost 3 bases, V lost 0 bases, and 11 bases had no gene match. CDR3 nucleotide sequence: TGCAGCGTTGAAGATCAGGACAGGGACCCCTGGACAGATACGCAGTATTTT. This codes for CSVEDQDRDPWTDTQYF.

This chain uses TRBV7-9 with TRBJ1-2, with 9 bases fitting TRBD1. V shed 5 bases, J shed 8 bases, and the junction held 18 bases outside the gene matches. CDR1 and CDR2 from the germline V gene are SEHNR and FQNEAQ (reference sequence). The CDR3 runs 17 residues. DNA of the CDR3: TGTGCCAGCAGCCCATGGGGGGGACAGGGAAGGATGAGCGGCTACACCTTC. It encodes CASSPWGGQGRMSGYTF.

The chain carries TRBV9 and TRBJ2-5, with 10 bases matching TRBD1. The germline V gene has CDR1 SGDLS and CDR2 YYNGEE. V trimming: 3 bases; J trimming: 11 bases; junction bases outside the gene matches: 16. This CDR3 contains 16 residues. CDR3 bases: TGTGCCAGCAGCGCCAGACAGGGGGCGTTTAGCAATGAGCAGTACTTC. Translated, it gives CASSARQGAFSNEQYF. Based on the CDR3 plus reference TRBV9 and TRBJ2-5, the full variable domain is DSGVTQTPKHLITATGQRVTLRCSPRSGDLSVYWYQQSLDQGLQFLIQYYNGEERAKGNILERFSAQQFPDLHSELNLSSLELGDSALYFCASSARQGAFSNEQYFGPGTRLLVL.

Only a few counts were recorded for this clonotype. The chain has TRBV29-1 and TRBJ2-1, with no clear D. Germline V gives CDR1 SQVTM, CDR2 ANQGSEA. Trimming pared 4 bases from V and 15 bases from J, leaving 7 bases between. The CDR3 runs 8 residues. For the CDR3, the DNA is TGCAGCGTTGGTAGAGGGTTCTTC. It translates to CSVGRGFF.

This sequence joins TRBV20-1 and TRBJ2-1, with 8 bases identical to TRBD2. With 7 bases clipped from V and 0 bases from J, the junction kept 5 bases outside the gene matches. CDR1 is DFQATT and CDR2 is SNEGSKA in the germline V gene (reference sequence). The CDR3 extends over 14 amino acids. The CDR3 here is CSVPGGSSYNEQFF. CDR3 DNA: TGCAGTGTCCCGGGGGGGAGCTCCTACAATGAGCAGTTCTTC.

The genes are TRBV10-3 and TRBJ2-3; TRBD2 might be the D (6 bases). The length of the CDR3 is 13 residues. CDR1 and CDR2 (germline): ENHRY, SYGVKD. V was shortened by 7 bases and J by 1 base, with 9 bases between the two germline ends. The CDR3 sequence: CAITGTGTDTQYF. The CDR3 coding sequence is TGTGCCATCACCGGGACTGGCACAGATACGCAGTATTTT.

Only a few counts were recorded for this clonotype. In DNA form, the CDR3 reads TGTGCCACCAGCATTCGGGAGGGGGCGTCGAACTATGGCTACACCTTC. Amino acid sequence: CATSIREGASNYGYTF. V is TRBV28 and J is TRBJ1-2; 7 bases are shared with TRBD1. The CDR3 contains 16 residues. Trimming at V came to 10 bases and at J to 2 bases, leaving 16 bases not matched to a gene. The germline gives CDR1 MDHEN, CDR2 SYDVKM.

The V gene is TRBV5-5, the J gene TRBJ2-7; 7 positions match TRBD1. This CDR3 has 13 amino acids. V was pared by 4 bases and J by 3 bases, with 4 bases of the junction left unmatched. CDR1 and CDR2 from the germline V gene are SGHKS and YYEKEE (reference sequence). The chain's CDR3 is CASSTWDSYEQYF. For the CDR3, the DNA is TGTGCCAGCAGCACATGGGACAGCTACGAGCAGTACTTC.

This sequence joins TRBV20-1 and TRBJ2-3; tentative D call: TRBD2 (5 bases). V was trimmed by 3 bases and J by 4 bases, leaving 14 bases between them. This CDR3 region has 14 residues. Germline V gene data show CDR1 as DFQATT and CDR2 as SNEGSKA (reference sequence). The CDR3 sequence: CSARPGSSADTQYF. CDR3 DNA sequence: TGCAGTGCTAGGCCCGGAAGTAGCGCAGATACGCAGTATTTT.